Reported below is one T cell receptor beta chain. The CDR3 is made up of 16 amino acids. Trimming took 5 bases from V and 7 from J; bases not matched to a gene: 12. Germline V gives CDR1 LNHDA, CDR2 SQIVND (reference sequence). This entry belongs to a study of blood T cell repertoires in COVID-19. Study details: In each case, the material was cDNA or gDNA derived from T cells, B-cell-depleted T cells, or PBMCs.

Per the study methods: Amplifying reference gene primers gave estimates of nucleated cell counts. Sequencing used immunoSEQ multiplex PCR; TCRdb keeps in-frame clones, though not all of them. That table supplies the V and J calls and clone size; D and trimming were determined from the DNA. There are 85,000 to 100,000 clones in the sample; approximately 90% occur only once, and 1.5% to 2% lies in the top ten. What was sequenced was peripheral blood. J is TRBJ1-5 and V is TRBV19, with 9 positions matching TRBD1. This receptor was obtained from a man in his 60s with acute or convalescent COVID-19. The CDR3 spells CASSALPGQGGQPQHF. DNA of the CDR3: TGTGCCAGTAGTGCCCTACCGGGACAGGGCGGCCAGCCCCAGCATTTT.